This T cell receptor beta chain was sequenced during a study of blood T cell repertoires in COVID-19. V was cut by 7 bases and J by 3 bases, with 15 bases left in between. CDR3 length: 13 amino acids. Germline CDR1 and CDR2: SQVTM and ANQGSEA. Profiled with immunoSEQ multiplex PCR; TCRdb holds only in-frame clones, not every one. The table has roughly 160,000 clones, about 74% seen once. This clone has a handful of counts. The material sequenced was peripheral blood. The chain links TRBV29-1 to TRBJ1-2; a possible D gene is TRBD1 (5 bases). The clonotype was recovered from a woman of 80 years or more with acute or convalescent COVID-19. In nucleotides, the CDR3 is TGCAGCGGCCACATGGGGGGGGACTATGGCTACACCTTC. Translating gives CSGHMGGDYGYTF.